This T cell receptor (beta chain) was recorded in a study of T cell clones after liver transplantation. Regarding the study as a whole: The donor-reactive repertoire was only partly measurable in two subjects, lacking donor cells.

Note on this clone: Its specificity is unknown.

CDR1 and CDR2 from the germline V gene are SEHNR and FQNEAQ (reference sequence). V was cut by 5 bases and J by 8 bases, with 12 bases left in between. The CDR3 runs 13 residues. Libraries were prepared by immunoSEQ multiplex PCR; TCRdb keeps only in-frame clonotypes and omits some of them. This table holds over 60,000 clones, roughly 80% found once. This receptor was taken from a human donor who received a liver transplant. The chain recombines TRBV7-9 with TRBJ2-2, with a weak D call TRBD1 (6 bases). Source: CD4+ T cells from blood, taken before liver transplant. CDR3 in amino acids: CASSPRGPGELFF. The CDR3 nucleotides are TGTGCCAGCAGCCCCAGGGGTCCGGGGGAGCTGTTTTTT.